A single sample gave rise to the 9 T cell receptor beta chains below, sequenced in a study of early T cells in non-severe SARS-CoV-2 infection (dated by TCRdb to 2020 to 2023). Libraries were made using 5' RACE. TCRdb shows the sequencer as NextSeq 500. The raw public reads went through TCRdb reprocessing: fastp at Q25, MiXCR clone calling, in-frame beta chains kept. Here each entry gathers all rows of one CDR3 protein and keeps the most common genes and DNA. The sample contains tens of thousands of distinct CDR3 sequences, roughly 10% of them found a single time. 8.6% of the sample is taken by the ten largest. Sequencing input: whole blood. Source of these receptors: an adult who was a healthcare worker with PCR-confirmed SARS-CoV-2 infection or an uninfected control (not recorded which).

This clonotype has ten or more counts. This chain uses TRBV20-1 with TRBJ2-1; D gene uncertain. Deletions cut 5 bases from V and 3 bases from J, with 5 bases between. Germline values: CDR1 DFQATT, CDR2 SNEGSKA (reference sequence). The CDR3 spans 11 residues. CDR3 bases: TGCAGTGCTCCCGTCTACAATGAGCAGTTCTTC. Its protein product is CSAPVYNEQFF.

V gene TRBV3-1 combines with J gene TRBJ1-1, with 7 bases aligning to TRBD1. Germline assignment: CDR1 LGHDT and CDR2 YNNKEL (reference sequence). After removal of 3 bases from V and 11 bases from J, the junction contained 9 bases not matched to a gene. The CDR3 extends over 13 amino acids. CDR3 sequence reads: CASSQRQGGTAFF. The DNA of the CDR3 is TGTGCCAGCAGCCAGAGACAGGGCGGTACTGCTTTCTTT.

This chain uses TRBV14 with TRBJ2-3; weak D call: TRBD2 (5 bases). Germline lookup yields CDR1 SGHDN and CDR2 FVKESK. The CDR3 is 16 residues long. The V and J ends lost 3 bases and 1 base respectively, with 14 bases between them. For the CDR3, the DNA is TGTGCCAGCAGCCACCCCCGGGGTAGCGGCACAGATACGCAGTATTTT. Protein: CASSHPRGSGTDTQYF.

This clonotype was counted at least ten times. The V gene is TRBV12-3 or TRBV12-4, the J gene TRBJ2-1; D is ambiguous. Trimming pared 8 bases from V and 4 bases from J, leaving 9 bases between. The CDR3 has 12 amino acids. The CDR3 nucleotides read TGTGCCAGCTCTCCTCAATACAATGAGCAGTTCTTC. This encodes CASSPQYNEQFF.

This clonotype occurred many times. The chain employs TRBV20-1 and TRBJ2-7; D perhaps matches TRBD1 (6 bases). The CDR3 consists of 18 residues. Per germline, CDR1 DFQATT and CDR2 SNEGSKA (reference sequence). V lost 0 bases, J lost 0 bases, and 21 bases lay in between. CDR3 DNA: TGCAGTGCTAGAGATCGTGGGGTGAGGACAGCAAGCTCCTACGAGCAGTACTTC. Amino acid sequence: CSARDRGVRTASSYEQYF.

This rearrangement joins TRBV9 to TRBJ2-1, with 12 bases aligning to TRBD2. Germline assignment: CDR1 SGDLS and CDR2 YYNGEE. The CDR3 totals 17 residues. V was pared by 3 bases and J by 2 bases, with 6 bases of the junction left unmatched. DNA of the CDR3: TGTGCCAGCAGCGCCGGGACTAGCGGGTACACCTACAATGAGCAGTTCTTC. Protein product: CASSAGTSGYTYNEQFF.

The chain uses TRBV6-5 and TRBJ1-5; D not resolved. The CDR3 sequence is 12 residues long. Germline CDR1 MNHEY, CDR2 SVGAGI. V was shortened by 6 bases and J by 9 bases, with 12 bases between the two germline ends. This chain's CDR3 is CASSPGPSPQHF. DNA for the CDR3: TGTGCCAGCAGCCCCGGGCCCTCGCCCCAGCATTTT.

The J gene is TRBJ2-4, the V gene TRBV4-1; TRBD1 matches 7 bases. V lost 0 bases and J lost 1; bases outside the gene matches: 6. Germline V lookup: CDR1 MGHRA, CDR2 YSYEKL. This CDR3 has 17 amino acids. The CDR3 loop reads CASSQDGTVEAKNIQYF. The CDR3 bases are TGCGCCAGCAGCCAAGATGGGACAGTCGAGGCCAAAAACATTCAGTACTTC.

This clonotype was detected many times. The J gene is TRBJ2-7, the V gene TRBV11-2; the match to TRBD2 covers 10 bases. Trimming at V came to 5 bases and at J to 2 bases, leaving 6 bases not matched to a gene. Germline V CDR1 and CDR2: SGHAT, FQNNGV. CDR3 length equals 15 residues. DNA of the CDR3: TGTGCCAGCAGCATATTAGCGGGAGGAACCTACGAGCAGTACTTC. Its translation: CASSILAGGTYEQYF.